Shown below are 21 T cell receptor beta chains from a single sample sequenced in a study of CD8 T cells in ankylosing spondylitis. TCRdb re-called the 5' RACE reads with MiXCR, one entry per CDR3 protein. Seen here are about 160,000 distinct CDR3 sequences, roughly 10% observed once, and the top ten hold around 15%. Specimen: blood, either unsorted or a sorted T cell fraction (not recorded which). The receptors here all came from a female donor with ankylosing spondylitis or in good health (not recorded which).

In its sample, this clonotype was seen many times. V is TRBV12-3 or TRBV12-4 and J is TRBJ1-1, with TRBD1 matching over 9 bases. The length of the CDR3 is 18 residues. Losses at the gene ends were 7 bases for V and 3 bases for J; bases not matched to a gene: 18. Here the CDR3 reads CASITLARDRAGDTEAFF. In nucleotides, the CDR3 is TGTGCCAGCATCACCCTCGCCCGGGACAGGGCGGGGGACACTGAAGCTTTCTTT.

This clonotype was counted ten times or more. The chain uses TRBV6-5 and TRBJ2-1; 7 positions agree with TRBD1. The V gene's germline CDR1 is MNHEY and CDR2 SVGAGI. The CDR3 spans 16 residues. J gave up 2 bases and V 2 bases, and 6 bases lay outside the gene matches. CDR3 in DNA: TGTGCCAGCAGTTACGTCGACAGGGAACCCTACAATGAGCAGTTCTTC. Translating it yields CASSYVDREPYNEQFF.

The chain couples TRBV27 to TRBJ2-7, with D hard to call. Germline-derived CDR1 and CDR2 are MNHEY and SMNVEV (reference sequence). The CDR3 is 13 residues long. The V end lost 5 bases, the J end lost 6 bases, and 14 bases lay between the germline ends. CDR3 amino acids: CASSPRVAGEQYF. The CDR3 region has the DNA TGTGCCAGCAGTCCCCGGGTAGCAGGCGAGCAGTACTTC.

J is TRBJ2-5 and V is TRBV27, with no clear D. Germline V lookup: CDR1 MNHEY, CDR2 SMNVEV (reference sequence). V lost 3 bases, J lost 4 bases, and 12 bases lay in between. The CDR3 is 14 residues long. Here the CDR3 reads CASSLTPLAETQYF. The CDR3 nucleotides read TGTGCCAGCAGTTTGACCCCCCTGGCAGAGACCCAGTACTTC.

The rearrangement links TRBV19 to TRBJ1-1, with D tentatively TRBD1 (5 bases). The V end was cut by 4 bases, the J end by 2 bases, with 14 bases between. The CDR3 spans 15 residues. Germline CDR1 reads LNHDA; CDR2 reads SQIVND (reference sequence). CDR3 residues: CASSTHLTENTEAFF. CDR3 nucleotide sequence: TGTGCCAGTAGTACCCATCTGACAGAAAACACTGAAGCTTTCTTT.

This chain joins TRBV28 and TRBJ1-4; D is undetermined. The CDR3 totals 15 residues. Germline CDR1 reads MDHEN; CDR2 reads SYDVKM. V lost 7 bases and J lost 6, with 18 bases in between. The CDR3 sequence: CASTLDPGDYEKLFF. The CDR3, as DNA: TGTGCCAGCACCTTGGACCCCGGGGATTATGAAAAACTGTTTTTT.

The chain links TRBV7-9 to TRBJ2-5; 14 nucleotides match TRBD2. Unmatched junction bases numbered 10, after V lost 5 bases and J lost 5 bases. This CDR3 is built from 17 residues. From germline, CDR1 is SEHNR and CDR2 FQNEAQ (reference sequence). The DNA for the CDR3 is TGTGCCAGCAGCCGTCCCGGGACTAGCGGGAGAGGGGAGACCCAGTACTTC. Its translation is CASSRPGTSGRGETQYF.

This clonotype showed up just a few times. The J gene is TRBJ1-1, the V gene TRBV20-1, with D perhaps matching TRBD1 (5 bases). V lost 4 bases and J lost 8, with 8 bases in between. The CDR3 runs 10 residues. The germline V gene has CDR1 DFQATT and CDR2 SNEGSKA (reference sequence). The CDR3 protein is CSAIRGEAFF. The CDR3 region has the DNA TGCAGTGCTATCCGGGGGGAAGCTTTCTTT.

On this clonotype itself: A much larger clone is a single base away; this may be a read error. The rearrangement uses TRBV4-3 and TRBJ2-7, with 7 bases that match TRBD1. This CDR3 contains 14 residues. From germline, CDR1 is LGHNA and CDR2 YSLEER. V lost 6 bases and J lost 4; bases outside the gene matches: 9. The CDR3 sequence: CASSRENRGYEQYF. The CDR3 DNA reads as TGCGCCAGCAGTAGAGAGAACAGGGGTTACGAGCAGTACTTC.

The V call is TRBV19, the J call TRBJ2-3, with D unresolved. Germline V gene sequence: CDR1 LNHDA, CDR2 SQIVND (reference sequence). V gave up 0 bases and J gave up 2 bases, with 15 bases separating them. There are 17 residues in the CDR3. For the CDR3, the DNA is TGTGCCAGTAGTATAGATGTGACCCACCGAATCACAGATACGCAGTATTTT. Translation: CASSIDVTHRITDTQYF.

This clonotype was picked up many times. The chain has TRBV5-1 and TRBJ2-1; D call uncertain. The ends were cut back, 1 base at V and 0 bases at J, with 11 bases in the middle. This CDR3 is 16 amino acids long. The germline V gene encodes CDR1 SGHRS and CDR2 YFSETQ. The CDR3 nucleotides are TGCGCCAGCAGCTTGCGACGGTCGAGCTCCTACAATGAGCAGTTCTTC. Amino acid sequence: CASSLRRSSSYNEQFF.

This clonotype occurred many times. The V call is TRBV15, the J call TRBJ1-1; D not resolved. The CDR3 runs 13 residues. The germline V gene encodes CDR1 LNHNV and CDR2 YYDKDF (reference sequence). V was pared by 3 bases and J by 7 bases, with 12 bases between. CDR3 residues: CATSRSRINEAFF. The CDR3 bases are TGTGCCACCAGCAGGTCCAGAATTAATGAAGCTTTCTTT. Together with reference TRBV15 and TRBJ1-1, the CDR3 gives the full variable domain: DAMVIQNPRYQVTQFGKPVTLSCSQTLNHNVMYWYQQKSSQAPKLLFHYYDKDFNNEADTPDNFQSRRPNTSFCFLDIRSPGLGDTAMYLCATSRSRINEAFFGQGTRLTVV.

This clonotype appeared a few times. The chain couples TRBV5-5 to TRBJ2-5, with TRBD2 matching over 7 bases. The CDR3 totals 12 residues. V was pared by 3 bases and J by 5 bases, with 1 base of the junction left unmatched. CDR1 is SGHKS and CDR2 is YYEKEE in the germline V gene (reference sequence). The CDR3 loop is CASSWGGETQYF. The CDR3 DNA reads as TGTGCCAGCAGCTGGGGAGGGGAGACCCAGTACTTC.

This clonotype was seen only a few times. The CDR3 reads CASTPRAPSYNEQFF. The CDR3 DNA reads TGTGCCAGCACCCCCCGGGCACCCTCCTACAATGAGCAGTTCTTC. This chain links TRBV6-2 or TRBV6-3 with TRBJ2-1; D not resolved. Germline V gene sequence: CDR1 MNHEY, CDR2 SVGEGT. The CDR3 is 15 amino acids. Trimming removed 7 bases at V and 0 bases at J, with 13 bases between.

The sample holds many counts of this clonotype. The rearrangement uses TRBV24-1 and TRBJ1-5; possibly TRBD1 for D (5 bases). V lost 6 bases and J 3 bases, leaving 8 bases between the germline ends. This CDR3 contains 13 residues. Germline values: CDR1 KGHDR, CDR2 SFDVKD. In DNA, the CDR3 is TGTGCCACCAGTCTGGGGCTCAATCAGCCCCAGCATTTT. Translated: CATSLGLNQPQHF.

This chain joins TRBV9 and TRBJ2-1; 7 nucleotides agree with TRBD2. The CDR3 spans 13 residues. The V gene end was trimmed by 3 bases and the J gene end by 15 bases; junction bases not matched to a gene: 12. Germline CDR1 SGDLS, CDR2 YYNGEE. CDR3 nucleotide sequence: TGTGCCAGCAGCGACCGGGACTATGGAGTTGGGTTCTTC. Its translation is CASSDRDYGVGFF.

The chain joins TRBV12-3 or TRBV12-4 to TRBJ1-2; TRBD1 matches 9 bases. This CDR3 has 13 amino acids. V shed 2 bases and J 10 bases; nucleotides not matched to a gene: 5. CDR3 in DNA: TGTGCCAGCAGTTTAAGGGGACAGGGTTTCTACACCTTC. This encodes CASSLRGQGFYTF.

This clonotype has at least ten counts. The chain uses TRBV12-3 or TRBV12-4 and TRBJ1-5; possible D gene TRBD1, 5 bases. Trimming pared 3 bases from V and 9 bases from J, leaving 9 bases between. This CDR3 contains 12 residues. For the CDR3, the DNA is TGTGCCAGCAGTTTCGGGGGGGGGCCCCAGCATTTT. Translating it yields CASSFGGGPQHF.

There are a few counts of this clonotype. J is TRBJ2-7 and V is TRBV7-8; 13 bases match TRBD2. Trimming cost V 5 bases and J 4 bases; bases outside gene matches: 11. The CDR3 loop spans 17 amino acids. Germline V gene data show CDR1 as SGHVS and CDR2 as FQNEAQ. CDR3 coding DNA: TGTGCCAGCAGCCAGTTACTAGCGGGAGGGCCAAGGTACGAGCAGTACTTC. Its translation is CASSQLLAGGPRYEQYF.

This CDR3 is CASRHVMNTEAFF. The CDR3 DNA reads TGTGCCAGTCGGCACGTGATGAACACTGAAGCTTTCTTT. The chain has TRBV9 and TRBJ1-1, with unresolved D. With 8 bases removed from V and 0 bases from J, the gap between germline ends came to 11 bases. Germline CDR1 SGDLS, CDR2 YYNGEE. The CDR3 spans 13 residues.

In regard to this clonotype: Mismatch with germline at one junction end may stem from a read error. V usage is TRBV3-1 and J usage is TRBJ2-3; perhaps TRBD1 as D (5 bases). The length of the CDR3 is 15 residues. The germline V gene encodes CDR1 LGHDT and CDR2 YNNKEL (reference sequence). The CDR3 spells CASSPPAAYTGTQYF. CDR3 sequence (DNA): TGTGCCAGCAGCCCCCCCGCGGCCTACACAGGTACGCAGTATTTT.